The clone carrying this T cell receptor beta chain was observed a few times. The target antigen is unknown. This entry belongs to a study of beta chain features in type 1 diabetes. Notes on the study in general: Among type 1 diabetes patients, VDJ junctions had fewer insertions and more deletions. Shorter TCRB CDR3s, moderately but significantly so, marked every one of the four CD4+ subsets in Type 1 diabetes patients.

Sequencing targeted expressed TCRB transcripts, as all isolated RNA had been reverse transcribed. Repertoires were generated with immunoSEQ multiplex PCR, while TCRdb's copy carries only in-frame clones and drops some. Of about 620,000 clones in the sample, 15% to 18% were seen once. Via the markers CD45RO/CCR7/CD25/CD127/CD95/CD27, stem cell-like memory, regulatory, central memory and naive CD4+ cells were sorted. J lost 4 bases, V lost 7 bases, and 8 bases had no gene match. This CDR3 is built from 14 residues. Germline V gives CDR1 ENHRY, CDR2 SYGVKD. What was sequenced was naive CD4+ T cells from blood. This chain links TRBV10-3 with TRBJ2-7; TRBD1 matches 9 bases. This sequence was found in a man younger than 30 in good health. CDR3 sequence (DNA): TGTGCCATCAAACAGGGGGCCGGAGTATACGAGCAGTACTTC. Translation: CAIKQGAGVYEQYF.